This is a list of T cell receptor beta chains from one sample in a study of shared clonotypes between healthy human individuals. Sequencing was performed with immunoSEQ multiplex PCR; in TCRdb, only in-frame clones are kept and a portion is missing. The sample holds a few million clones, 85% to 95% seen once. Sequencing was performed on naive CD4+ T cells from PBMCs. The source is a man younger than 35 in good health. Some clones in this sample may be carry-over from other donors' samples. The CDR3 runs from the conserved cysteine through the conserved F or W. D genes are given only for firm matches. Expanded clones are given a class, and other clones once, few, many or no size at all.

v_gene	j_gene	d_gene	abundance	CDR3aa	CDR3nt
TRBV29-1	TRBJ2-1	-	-	CSGVGDTSYNEQFF	TGCAGCGGTGTAGGGGATACCTCCTACAATGAGCAGTTCTTC
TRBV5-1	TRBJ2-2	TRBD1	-	CASSPGQGNTGELFF	TGCGCCAGCAGCCCGGGACAGGGAAACACCGGGGAGCTGTTTTTT
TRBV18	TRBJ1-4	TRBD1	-	CASSRGTGGGEKLFF	TGTGCCAGCTCACGTGGGACAGGGGGTGGCGAAAAACTGTTTTTT
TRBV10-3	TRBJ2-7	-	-	CAISESNGRYEQYF	TGTGCCATCAGTGAGTCGAATGGCCGTTACGAGCAGTACTTC
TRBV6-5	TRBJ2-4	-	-	CASTDRGALKNIQYF	TGTGCCAGCACCGACCGGGGGGCCCTCAAAAACATTCAGTACTTC
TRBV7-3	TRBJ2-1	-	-	CASSPRGRDIKDEQFF	TGTGCCAGCAGCCCGCGGGGGCGGGATATCAAGGATGAGCAGTTCTTC
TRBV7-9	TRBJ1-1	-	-	CASSLGATEAFF	TGTGCCAGCAGCTTAGGGGCCACTGAAGCTTTCTTT
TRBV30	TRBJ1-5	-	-	CAWIQQGWPQHF	TGTGCCTGGATCCAACAAGGTTGGCCCCAGCATTTT
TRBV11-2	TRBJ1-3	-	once	CASSLVGGNSGNTIYF	TGTGCCAGCAGCTTAGTAGGGGGGAACTCTGGAAACACCATATATTTT
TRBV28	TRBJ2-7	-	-	CATARSRTYEQYF	TGTGCCACTGCGAGATCTCGTACCTACGAGCAGTACTTC
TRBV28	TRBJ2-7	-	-	CASVSPYEQYF	TGTGCCAGCGTGAGTCCCTACGAGCAGTACTTC
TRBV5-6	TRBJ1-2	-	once	CASNKPGHGNYGYTF	TGTGCCAGCAACAAACCGGGACACGGGAACTATGGCTACACCTTC
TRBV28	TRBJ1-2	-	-	CASSLAGNYGYTF	TGTGCCAGCAGTTTAGCAGGGAACTATGGCTACACCTTC
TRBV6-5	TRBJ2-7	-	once	CASRSTGTYEQYF	TGTGCCAGCAGGTCGACGGGCACCTACGAGCAGTACTTC
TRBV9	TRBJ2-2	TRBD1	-	CASSPRTGAGTGELFF	TGTGCCAGCAGCCCCCGGACAGGGGCCGGGACCGGGGAGCTGTTTTTT
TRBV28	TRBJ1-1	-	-	CASSLGGAKAEAFF	TGTGCCAGCAGCTTAGGGGGGGCTAAGGCTGAAGCTTTCTTT
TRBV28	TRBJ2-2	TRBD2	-	CASQGGGTGELFF	TGTGCCAGCCAGGGCGGGGGCACCGGGGAGCTGTTTTTT
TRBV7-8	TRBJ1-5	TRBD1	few	CAGGTGHQPQHF	TGTGCCGGAGGGACAGGGCATCAGCCCCAGCATTTT
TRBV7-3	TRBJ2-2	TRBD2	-	CASSLFGTSDTGELFF	TGTGCCAGCAGCTTATTTGGGACTAGCGACACCGGGGAGCTGTTTTTT
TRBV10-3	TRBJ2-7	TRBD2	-	CAIKGASGSRDF	TGTGCCATCAAAGGGGCTAGCGGGAGTCGGGACTTC
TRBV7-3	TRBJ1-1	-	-	CASSLRAGNTEAFF	TGTGCCAGCAGCTTAAGGGCAGGGAACACTGAAGCTTTCTTT
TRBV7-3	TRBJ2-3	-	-	CASSRTLGADTQYF	TGTGCCAGCAGCCGGACGCTCGGTGCAGATACGCAGTATTTT
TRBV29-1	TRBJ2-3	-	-	CSVPGPIPTDTQYF	TGCAGCGTTCCGGGACCGATCCCCACAGATACGCAGTATTTT
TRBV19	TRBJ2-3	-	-	CASSIGVATSDTQYF	TGTGCCAGTAGTATCGGCGTGGCTACGTCGGATACGCAGTATTTT
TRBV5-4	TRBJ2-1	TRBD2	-	CASSSLAGDYNEQFF	TGTGCCAGCAGCTCTCTAGCGGGAGACTACAATGAGCAGTTCTTC
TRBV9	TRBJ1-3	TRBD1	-	CASSVGTGVNSGNTIYF	TGTGCCAGCAGCGTCGGGACAGGCGTCAACTCTGGAAACACCATATATTTT
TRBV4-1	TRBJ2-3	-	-	CASSQALVITDTQYF	TGCGCCAGCAGCCAGGCCCTAGTGATCACAGATACGCAGTATTTT
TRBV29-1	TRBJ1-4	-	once	CSVDGGEKLFF	TGCAGCGTTGATGGAGGGGAAAAACTGTTTTTT
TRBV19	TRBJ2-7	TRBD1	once	CASSMGNTGAEQYF	TGTGCCAGTAGTATGGGGAATACAGGGGCCGAGCAGTACTTC